The 17 T cell receptor beta chains below all came from one sample that was sequenced in a study of T cells after yellow fever vaccination. TCRdb recomputed calls from the 5' RACE reads with MiXCR, one row per CDR3 protein. The table includes some 160,000 distinct CDR3 sequences, 9.3% detected once. The source material was CD8+ T cells sorted from PBMCs, sampled 45 days after the yellow fever booster vaccination. These receptors were obtained from a man younger than 30 who received the YFV17D yellow fever vaccine.

This chain links TRBV7-9 with TRBJ2-1; D ambiguous. V was pared by 1 base and J by 15 bases, with 10 bases between. There are 11 residues in the CDR3. Germline CDR1 is SEHNR and CDR2 is FQNEAQ (reference sequence). The CDR3 protein is CASSLVLDPFF. The CDR3 coding sequence is TGTGCCAGCAGCTTAGTTCTAGACCCGTTCTTC.

The chain couples TRBV7-9 to TRBJ1-2; no definite D call. With 5 bases removed from V and 0 bases from J, the gap between germline ends came to 7 bases. Germline V gives CDR1 SEHNR, CDR2 FQNEAQ (reference sequence). The CDR3 is 13 amino acids. The chain's CDR3 is CASSHGANYGYTF. DNA of the CDR3: TGTGCCAGCAGCCACGGAGCTAACTATGGCTACACCTTC.

This clonotype was observed at least ten times. The gene calls are TRBV25-1 and TRBJ2-1; the D gene is possibly TRBD2 (7 bases). The CDR3 sequence is 14 residues long. Trimming left V 5 bases short and J 7 bases short, with 15 bases between. Looked up from germline, CDR1 is MGHDK and CDR2 is SYGVNS. Here the CDR3 DNA reads TGTGCCAGCAGTCGACGGGGGGCATGGAATGAGCAGTTCTTC. Translating gives CASSRRGAWNEQFF.

The chain carries TRBV4-3 and TRBJ2-7, with D uncertain. The CDR3 runs 16 residues. V lost 2 bases to trimming and J lost 0 bases, with 14 bases between them. The V gene's germline CDR1 is LGHNA and CDR2 YSLEER. The CDR3 DNA reads as TGCGCCAGCAGCCAATTATGCACGGTAAGCTCCTACGAGCAGTACGTC. It yields the protein CASSQLCTVSSYEQYV.

This clonotype was seen a handful of times. V is TRBV15 and J is TRBJ2-7, with D possibly matching TRBD2 (5 bases). The CDR3 consists of 13 residues. The germline CDR1 and CDR2 sequences are LNHNV and YYDKDF (reference sequence). Trimming stripped 6 bases from V and 7 bases from J, with 16 bases between. The CDR3 loop reads CATRNLSREEQYF. In DNA form, the CDR3 reads TGTGCCACCAGAAATCTATCCCGGGAAGAGCAGTACTTC.

This clonotype was counted ten times or more. This sequence joins TRBV9 and TRBJ1-2; 7 positions match TRBD1. Per the germline V gene, CDR1 is SGDLS and CDR2 is YYNGEE. The J segment lost 4 bases and the V segment lost 0 bases, leaving 15 bases of the junction unmatched. The CDR3 is 18 residues long. CDR3 nucleotide sequence: TGTGCCAGCAGCGTAGGGGGTCCAACAGGGGCGAACCTCTATGGCTACACCTTC. Protein sequence: CASSVGGPTGANLYGYTF.

The chain combines TRBV19 with TRBJ2-5; TRBD2 matches 8 bases. Germline CDR1 LNHDA, CDR2 SQIVND (reference sequence). The CDR3 consists of 15 residues. V gave up 5 bases and J gave up 1 base; unmatched junction bases: 6. CDR3 protein: CASSGVAGTQETQYF. CDR3 nucleotides: TGTGCCAGTAGTGGAGTAGCGGGGACCCAAGAGACCCAGTACTTC.

This clonotype was observed at least ten times. This chain joins TRBV27 and TRBJ2-7, with 7 bases lining up with TRBD2. Germline values: CDR1 MNHEY, CDR2 SMNVEV (reference sequence). V shed 2 bases and J 6 bases; nucleotides not matched to a gene: 7. CDR3 size: 14 residues. The CDR3 DNA follows: TGTGCCAGCAGTTTAAGGGCGGGAGTCTTCGAGCAGTACTTC. Its translation is CASSLRAGVFEQYF.

The rearrangement links TRBV6-5 to TRBJ2-7; 13 bases are shared with TRBD2. The CDR3 loop spans 21 amino acids. The J segment lost 0 bases and the V segment lost 6 bases, leaving 20 bases of the junction unmatched. Germline-derived CDR1 and CDR2 are MNHEY and SVGAGI. The CDR3 coding sequence is TGTGCCAGCAGACCGGGACTAGCGGGGTCCCCGACCAACCGGTCCTCCTACGAGCAGTACGTC. Its protein is CASRPGLAGSPTNRSSYEQYV.

This clonotype was picked up a small number of times. In DNA, the CDR3 is TGTGCCAGCAGCTCCGCCGGCGGCGGCTATGGCTACACCTTC. Translation gives CASSSAGGGYGYTF. The rearrangement links TRBV7-2 to TRBJ1-2; the D is unclear. CDR3 size: 14 residues. Germline CDR1 SGHTA, CDR2 FQGNSA. The V gene lost 4 bases and the J gene lost 4 bases, with 13 bases spanning the gap.

This clonotype turned up a few times. The V and J genes are TRBV7-3 and TRBJ2-5; TRBD2 aligns across 12 bases. CDR1 is SGHTA, CDR2 FQGTGA, per germline. The J segment lost 5 bases and the V segment lost 8 bases, leaving 9 bases of the junction unmatched. The CDR3 totals 15 residues. In nucleotides, the CDR3 is TGTGCCAGCCAGGCTAGCGGGGGGGCACGGGAGACCCAGTACTTC. Amino acids: CASQASGGARETQYF.

This clonotype came up a few times. V is TRBV20-1 and J is TRBJ2-7; D not certain. Between the trimmed V and J ends, which lost 7 bases and 0 bases, there was a span of 13 bases. The CDR3 is 13 amino acids. Looked up from germline, CDR1 is DFQATT and CDR2 is SNEGSKA (reference sequence). The CDR3, as DNA: TGCAGTGTGAGAACTCAGAACTCCTACGAGCAGTACTTC. Its protein is CSVRTQNSYEQYF.

This rearrangement joins TRBV11-2 to TRBJ2-1; D is ambiguous. The CDR3 length is 13 residues. Germline CDR1 is SGHAT and CDR2 is FQNNGV. Deletions cut 3 bases from V and 8 bases from J, with 11 bases between. The CDR3 is CASSFGPADEQFF. In DNA, the CDR3 is TGTGCCAGCAGCTTTGGGCCCGCGGATGAGCAGTTCTTC.

The chain employs TRBV6-5 and TRBJ2-7; 7 bases map to TRBD1. Trimming cost V 2 bases and J 4 bases; bases outside gene matches: 2. The CDR3 is 13 residues long. Germline CDR1 reads MNHEY; CDR2 reads SVGAGI. The chain's CDR3 is CASSYRRGYEQYV. As DNA, the CDR3 is TGTGCCAGCAGTTACCGCAGGGGGTACGAGCAGTACGTC.

The chain links TRBV7-3 to TRBJ2-5; D unclear. The germline V gene encodes CDR1 SGHTA and CDR2 FQGTGA. This CDR3 spans 13 amino acids. V was trimmed by 3 bases and J by 4 bases, leaving 9 bases between them. This CDR3 is CASSLGIRETQYF. The CDR3 DNA follows: TGTGCCAGCAGCTTGGGGATTCGAGAGACCCAGTACTTC.

This clonotype has more than one count but fewer than ten. The CDR3 nucleotides read TGTGCCAGTAGTATTACAGCCGGCACCGGGGAGCTGTTTTTT. It translates to CASSITAGTGELFF. The rearrangement joins TRBV19 to TRBJ2-2; unclear D gene. The germline V and J ends were trimmed by 3 bases and 4 bases, with 9 bases remaining between them. The CDR3 contains 14 residues. Germline values: CDR1 LNHDA, CDR2 SQIVND (reference sequence).

In its sample, this clonotype was seen a few times. The chain has TRBV4-1 and TRBJ1-2, with D possibly TRBD1 on 5 matching bases. Trimming cost V 0 bases and J 4 bases, with 9 bases left between them. Germline values: CDR1 MGHRA, CDR2 YSYEKL. This CDR3 has 14 residues. The CDR3 DNA reads as TGCGCCAGCAGCCAAGAGGCACAGGCCTATGGCTACACCTTC. Its translation is CASSQEAQAYGYTF.